These T cell receptor beta chains were read from a single sample in a study of cytomegalovirus exposure and HLA in healthy donors. Sequenced by immunoSEQ multiplex PCR; TCRdb stores in-frame clones only, minus some. The sample lists about 190,000 clones, roughly four fifths occurring once. The source material was PBMCs. These receptors were taken from a man aged 18 to 29 in good health and CMV-seronegative. Both conserved end residues are trimmed from each CDR3.

TRBV11-3	TRBJ2-5	ASSLTNQETQY
TRBV2	TRBJ1-1	ASSRDRAEAF
TRBV29-1	TRBJ1-1	SVSGAGAGTEAF
TRBV19	TRBJ2-7	AKRGTYYEQY
TRBV6-6	TRBJ1-2	ASSYSTRQDYGYT
TRBV7-9	TRBJ1-2	ASTVNRDRTYGYT
TRBV29-1	TRBJ2-5	SAGLAGTGGETQY
TRBV27	TRBJ2-7	ASSFRDRGREQY
TRBV5-4	TRBJ1-5	ASSPGLNNQPQH
TRBV28	TRBJ1-2	ASRSGTGVYGYT
TRBV14	TRBJ2-7	ASSQDLSPGFPYEQY
TRBV9	TRBJ2-1	ASSALDEQF
TRBV28	TRBJ1-1	ASTRVTSNTEAF
TRBV7-9	TRBJ2-7	ASSGPLRDRGVYEQY
TRBV9	TRBJ2-7	ASSVESVSYEQY
TRBV7-6	TRBJ2-1	ASSLRGLAGGTNEQF
TRBV9	TRBJ2-1	ASSANSGSYNEQF
TRBV5-8	TRBJ2-7	ASSWTGGGGYEQY
TRBV7-2	TRBJ1-4	ASSPNRDRVEKLF
TRBV18	TRBJ1-1	ASSPVLNTEAF
TRBV5-6	TRBJ1-2	ASSQLGQGYGYT
TRBV27	TRBJ2-1	ASSFRLAGKSIGYNEQF
TRBV29-1	TRBJ2-2	SVEDLGGGTGELF
TRBV7-6	TRBJ1-1	ASSLGQGSFEAF
TRBV28	TRBJ2-2	ASSFPREGKNTGELF
TRBV7-2	TRBJ2-1	ASMFRGNNEQF
TRBV4-3	TRBJ1-4	ASSPNRLWANEKLF
TRBV5-6	TRBJ2-1	ASSPGTREQF
TRBV6-1	TRBJ2-5	ASSEAFGLARRGGTQY
TRBV28	TRBJ2-3	ASSMDSSTDTQY
TRBV29-1	TRBJ1-1	SASEGNTEAF
TRBV18	TRBJ2-7	ASSPIGAGALYEQY
TRBV28	TRBJ1-4	ASSLTGGNEKLF
TRBV6-6	TRBJ2-5	ASTLGTLGQETQY
TRBV27	TRBJ2-3	ASSFSSGTSGLTDTQY
TRBV2	TRBJ2-5	ASKQGSFQETQY
TRBV29-1	TRBJ1-4	SVRLLSYNEKLF
TRBV2	TRBJ2-5	ARGLAGEETQY
TRBV29-1	TRBJ2-7	SVSRTGTYEQY